This record covers a single T cell receptor (beta chain). The assay was immunoSEQ multiplex PCR, and TCRdb's table has in-frame clones only and misses some. The repertoire has about 70,000 clones, about 90% of them found once; the top ten carry approximately 0.39%. The data were taken from a study of technical replicates of blood from a few donors. The V and J ends lost 5 bases and 0 bases respectively, with 8 bases between them. The length of the CDR3 is 14 residues. CDR1 is MNHEY and CDR2 is SMNVEV in the germline V gene (reference sequence). The sequenced sample was T cells isolated from PBMCs. J is TRBJ1-5 and V is TRBV27; D gene uncertain. The receptor was isolated from a human donor in good health. The CDR3 nucleotides are TGTGCCAGCAGTCCCGGTTATAGCAATCAGCCCCAGCATTTT. Protein sequence: CASSPGYSNQPQHF.